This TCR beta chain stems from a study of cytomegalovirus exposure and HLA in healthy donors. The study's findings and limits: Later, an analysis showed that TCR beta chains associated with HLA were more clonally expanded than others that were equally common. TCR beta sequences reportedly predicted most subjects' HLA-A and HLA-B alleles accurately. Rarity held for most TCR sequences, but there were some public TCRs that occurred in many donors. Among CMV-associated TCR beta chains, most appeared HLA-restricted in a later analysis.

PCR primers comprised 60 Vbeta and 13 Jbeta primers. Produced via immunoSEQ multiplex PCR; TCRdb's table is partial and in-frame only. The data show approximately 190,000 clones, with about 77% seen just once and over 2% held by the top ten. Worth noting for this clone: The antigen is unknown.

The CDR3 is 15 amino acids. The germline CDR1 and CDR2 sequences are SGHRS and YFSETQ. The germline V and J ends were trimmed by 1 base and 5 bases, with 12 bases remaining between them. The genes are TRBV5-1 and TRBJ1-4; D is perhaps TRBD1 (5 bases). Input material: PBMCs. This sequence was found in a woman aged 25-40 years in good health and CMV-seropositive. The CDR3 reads CASSLTGTENEKLFF. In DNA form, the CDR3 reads TGCGCCAGCAGCTTGACCGGGACTGAGAATGAAAAACTGTTTTTT. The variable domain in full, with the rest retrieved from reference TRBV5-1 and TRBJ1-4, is KAGVTQTPRYLIKTRGQQVTLSCSPISGHRSVSWYQQTPGQGLQFLFEYFSETQRNKGNFPGRFSGRQFSNSRSEMNVSTLELGDSALYLCASSLTGTENEKLFFGSGTQLSVL.